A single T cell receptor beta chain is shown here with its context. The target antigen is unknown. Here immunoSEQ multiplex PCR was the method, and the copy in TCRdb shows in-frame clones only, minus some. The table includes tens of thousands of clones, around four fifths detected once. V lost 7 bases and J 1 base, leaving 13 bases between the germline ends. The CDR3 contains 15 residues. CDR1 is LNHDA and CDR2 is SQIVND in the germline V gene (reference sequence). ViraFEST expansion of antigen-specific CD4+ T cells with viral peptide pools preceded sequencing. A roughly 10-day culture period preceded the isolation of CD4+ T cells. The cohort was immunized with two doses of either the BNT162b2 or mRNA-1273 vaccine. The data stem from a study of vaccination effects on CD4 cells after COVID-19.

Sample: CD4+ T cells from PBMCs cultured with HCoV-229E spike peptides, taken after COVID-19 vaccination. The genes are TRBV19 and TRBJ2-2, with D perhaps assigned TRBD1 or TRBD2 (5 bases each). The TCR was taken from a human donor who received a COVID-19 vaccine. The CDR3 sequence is CASMDWGRNTGELFF. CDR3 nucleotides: TGTGCCAGTATGGATTGGGGGAGGAACACCGGGGAGCTGTTTTTT.